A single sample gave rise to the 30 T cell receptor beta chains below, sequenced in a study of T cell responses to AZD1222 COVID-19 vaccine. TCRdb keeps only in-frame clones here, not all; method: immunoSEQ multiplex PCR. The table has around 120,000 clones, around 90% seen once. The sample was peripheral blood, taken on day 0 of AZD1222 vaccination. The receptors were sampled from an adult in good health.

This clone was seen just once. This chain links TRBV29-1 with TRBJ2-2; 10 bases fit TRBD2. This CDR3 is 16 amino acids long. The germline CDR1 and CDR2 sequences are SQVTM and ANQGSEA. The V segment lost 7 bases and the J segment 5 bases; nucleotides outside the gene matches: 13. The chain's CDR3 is CSANRGTSDSTGELFF. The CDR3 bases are TGCAGCGCCAACCGCGGGACTAGCGATTCTACCGGGGAGCTGTTTTTT.

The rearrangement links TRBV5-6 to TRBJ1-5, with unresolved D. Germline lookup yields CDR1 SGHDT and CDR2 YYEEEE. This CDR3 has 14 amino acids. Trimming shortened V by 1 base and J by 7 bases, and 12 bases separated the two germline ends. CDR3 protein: CASSLIGSNQPQHF. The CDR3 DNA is TGTGCCAGCAGCTTGATAGGGTCTAACCAGCCCCAGCATTTT.

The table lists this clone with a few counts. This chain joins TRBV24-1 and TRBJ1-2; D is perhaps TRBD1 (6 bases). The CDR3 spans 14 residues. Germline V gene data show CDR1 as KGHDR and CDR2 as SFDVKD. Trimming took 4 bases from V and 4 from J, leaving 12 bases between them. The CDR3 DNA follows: TGTGCCACCAGTGACGGGACATATAGCTATGGCTACACCTTC. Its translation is CATSDGTYSYGYTF.

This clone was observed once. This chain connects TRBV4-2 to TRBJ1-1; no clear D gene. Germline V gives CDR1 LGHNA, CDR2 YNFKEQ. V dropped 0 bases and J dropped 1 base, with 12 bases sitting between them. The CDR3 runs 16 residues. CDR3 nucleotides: TGTGCCAGCAGCCAAGATTGGGGTCTGGAGAACACTGAAGCTTTCTTT. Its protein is CASSQDWGLENTEAFF.

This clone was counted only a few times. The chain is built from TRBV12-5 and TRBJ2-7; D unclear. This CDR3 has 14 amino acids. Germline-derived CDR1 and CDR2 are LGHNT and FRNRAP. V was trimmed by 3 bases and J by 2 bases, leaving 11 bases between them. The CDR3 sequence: CASGFQAITYEQYF. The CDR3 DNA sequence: TGTGCTAGTGGTTTCCAGGCAATTACCTACGAGCAGTACTTC.

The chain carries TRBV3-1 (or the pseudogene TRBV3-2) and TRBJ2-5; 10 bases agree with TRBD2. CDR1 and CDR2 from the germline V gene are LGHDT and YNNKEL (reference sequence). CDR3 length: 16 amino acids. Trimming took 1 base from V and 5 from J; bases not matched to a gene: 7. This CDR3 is CASSQASGRGRETQYF. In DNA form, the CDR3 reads TGTGCCAGCAGCCAAGCTAGCGGGAGAGGGAGGGAGACCCAGTACTTC.

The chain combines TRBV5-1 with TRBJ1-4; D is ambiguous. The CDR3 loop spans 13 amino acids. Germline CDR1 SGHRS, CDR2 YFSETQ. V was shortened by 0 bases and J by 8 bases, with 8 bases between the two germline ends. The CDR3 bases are TGCGCCAGCAGCTTGGTACGAGGGGAAAAACTGTTTTTT. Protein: CASSLVRGEKLFF.

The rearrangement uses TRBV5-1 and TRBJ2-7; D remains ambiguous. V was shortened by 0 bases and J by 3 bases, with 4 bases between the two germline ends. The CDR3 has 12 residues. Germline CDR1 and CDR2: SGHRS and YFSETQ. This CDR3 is CASSLGDYEQYF. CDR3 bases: TGCGCCAGCAGCTTGGGTGACTACGAGCAGTACTTC.

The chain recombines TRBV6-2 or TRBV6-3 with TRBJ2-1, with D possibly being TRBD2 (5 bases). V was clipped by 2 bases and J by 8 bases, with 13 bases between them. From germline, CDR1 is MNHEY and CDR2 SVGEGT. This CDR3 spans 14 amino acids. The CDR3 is CASSYGERAHEQFF. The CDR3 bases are TGTGCCAGCAGTTACGGGGAGAGGGCGCATGAGCAGTTCTTC.

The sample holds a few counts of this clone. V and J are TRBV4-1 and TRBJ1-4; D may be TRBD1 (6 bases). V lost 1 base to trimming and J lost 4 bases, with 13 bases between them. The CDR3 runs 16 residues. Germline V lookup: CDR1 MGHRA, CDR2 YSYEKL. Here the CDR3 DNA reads TGCGCCAGCAGCCAAGCGGGCGGGGGCGATAATGAAAAACTGTTTTTT. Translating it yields CASSQAGGGDNEKLFF.

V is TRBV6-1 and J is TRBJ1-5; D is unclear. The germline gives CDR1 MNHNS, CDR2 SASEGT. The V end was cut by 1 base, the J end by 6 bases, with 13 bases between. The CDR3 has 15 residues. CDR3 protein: CASSEGWSSGQPQHF. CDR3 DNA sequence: TGTGCCAGCAGTGAAGGGTGGTCCTCGGGTCAGCCCCAGCATTTT.

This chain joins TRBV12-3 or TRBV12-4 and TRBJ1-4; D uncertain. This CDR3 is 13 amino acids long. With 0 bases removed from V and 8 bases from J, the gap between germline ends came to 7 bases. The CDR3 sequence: CASSLASVEKLFF. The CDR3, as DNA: TGTGCCAGCAGTTTAGCCTCAGTCGAAAAACTGTTTTTT.

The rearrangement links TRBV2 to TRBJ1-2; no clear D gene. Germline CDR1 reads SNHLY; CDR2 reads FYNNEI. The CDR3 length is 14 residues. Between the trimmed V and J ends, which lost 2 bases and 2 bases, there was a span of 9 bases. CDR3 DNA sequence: TGTGCCAGCAGTGAAAGGAACAAGAACTATGGCTACACCTTC. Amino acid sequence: CASSERNKNYGYTF.

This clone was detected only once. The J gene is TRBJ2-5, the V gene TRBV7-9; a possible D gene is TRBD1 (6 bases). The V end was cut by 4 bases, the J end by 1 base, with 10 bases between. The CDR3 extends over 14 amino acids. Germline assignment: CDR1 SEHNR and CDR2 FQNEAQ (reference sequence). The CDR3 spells CASSYTQGQETQYF. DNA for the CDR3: TGTGCCAGCAGCTACACACAGGGCCAAGAGACCCAGTACTTC.

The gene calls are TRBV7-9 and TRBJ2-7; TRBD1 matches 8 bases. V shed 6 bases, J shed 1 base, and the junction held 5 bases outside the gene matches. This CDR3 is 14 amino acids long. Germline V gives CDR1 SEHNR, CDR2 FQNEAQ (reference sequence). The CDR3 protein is CASRLGQGSYEQYF. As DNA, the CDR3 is TGTGCCAGCAGACTAGGACAGGGTTCCTACGAGCAGTACTTC.

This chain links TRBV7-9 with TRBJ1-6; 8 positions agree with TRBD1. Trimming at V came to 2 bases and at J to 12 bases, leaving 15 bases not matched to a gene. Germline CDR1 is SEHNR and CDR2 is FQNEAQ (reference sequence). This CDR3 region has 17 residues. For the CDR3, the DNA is TGTGCCAGCAGCTTACCTTACTCGACAGGGGAGATTGGACCCCTCCACTTT. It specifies CASSLPYSTGEIGPLHF.

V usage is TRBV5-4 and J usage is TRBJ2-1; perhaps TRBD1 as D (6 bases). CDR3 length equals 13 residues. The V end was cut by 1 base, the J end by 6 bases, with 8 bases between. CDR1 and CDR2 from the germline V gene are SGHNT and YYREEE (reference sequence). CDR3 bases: TGTGCCAGCAGCTTGAGGGGGTCCAATGAGCAGTTCTTC. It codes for CASSLRGSNEQFF.

The CDR3 nucleotides read TGCGCCAGCAGCCCGATCAGGGGGGGGGACACTGAAGCTTTCTTT. Its translation is CASSPIRGGDTEAFF. The chain employs TRBV5-1 and TRBJ1-1; 7 nucleotides agree with TRBD1. The V and J ends lost 4 bases and 3 bases, in that order; junction bases with no gene match: 9. The V gene's germline CDR1 is SGHRS and CDR2 YFSETQ. This CDR3 contains 15 residues.

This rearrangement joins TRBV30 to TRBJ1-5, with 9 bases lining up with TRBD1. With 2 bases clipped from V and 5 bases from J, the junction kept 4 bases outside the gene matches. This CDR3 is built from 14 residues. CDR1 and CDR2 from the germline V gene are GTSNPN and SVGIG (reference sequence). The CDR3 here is CAWSHGTGHQPQHF. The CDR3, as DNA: TGTGCCTGGAGTCACGGGACAGGGCATCAGCCCCAGCATTTT.

CDR3 in amino acids: CASSEWLGQGSGYTF. The CDR3 DNA reads as TGTGCCAGCAGTGAATGGTTGGGACAGGGCTCGGGCTACACCTTC. V is TRBV6-1 and J is TRBJ1-2, with 9 bases matching TRBD1. The V gene end was trimmed by 2 bases and the J gene end by 8 bases; junction bases not matched to a gene: 9. The CDR3 extends over 15 amino acids. CDR1 is MNHNS and CDR2 is SASEGT in the germline V gene.

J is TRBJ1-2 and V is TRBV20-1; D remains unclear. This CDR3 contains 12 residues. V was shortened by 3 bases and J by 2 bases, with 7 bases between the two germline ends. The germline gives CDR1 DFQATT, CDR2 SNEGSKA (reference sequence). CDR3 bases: TGCAGTGCTAGTGAACAGAACTATGGCTACACCTTC. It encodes CSASEQNYGYTF.

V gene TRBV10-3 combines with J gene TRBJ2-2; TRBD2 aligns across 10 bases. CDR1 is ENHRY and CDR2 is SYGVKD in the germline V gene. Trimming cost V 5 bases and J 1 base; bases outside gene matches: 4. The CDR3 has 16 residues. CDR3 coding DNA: TGTGCCATCAGTCCCGGGACTAGCGAGAACACCGGGGAGCTGTTTTTT. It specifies CAISPGTSENTGELFF.

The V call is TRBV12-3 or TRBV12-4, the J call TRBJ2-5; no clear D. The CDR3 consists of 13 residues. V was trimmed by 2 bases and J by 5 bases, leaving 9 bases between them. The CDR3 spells CASSLPSEETQYF. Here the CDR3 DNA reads TGTGCCAGCAGTTTACCCTCTGAGGAGACCCAGTACTTC.

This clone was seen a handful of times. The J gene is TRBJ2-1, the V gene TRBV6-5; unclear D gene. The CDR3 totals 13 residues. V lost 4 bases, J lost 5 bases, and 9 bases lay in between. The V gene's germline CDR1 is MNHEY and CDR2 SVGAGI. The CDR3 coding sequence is TGTGCCAGCAGTTCCTTCAGGAACAATGAGCAGTTCTTC. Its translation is CASSSFRNNEQFF.

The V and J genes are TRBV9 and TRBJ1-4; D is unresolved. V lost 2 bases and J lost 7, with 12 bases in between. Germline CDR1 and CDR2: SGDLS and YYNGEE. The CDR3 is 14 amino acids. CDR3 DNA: TGTGCCAGCAGCGTCGGGCCAGGCGGTGAAAAACTGTTTTTT. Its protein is CASSVGPGGEKLFF.

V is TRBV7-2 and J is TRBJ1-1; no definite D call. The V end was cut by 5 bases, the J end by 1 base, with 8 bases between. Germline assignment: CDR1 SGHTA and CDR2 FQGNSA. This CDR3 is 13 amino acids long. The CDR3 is CASSATWNTEAFF. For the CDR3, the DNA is TGTGCCAGCAGCGCCACTTGGAACACTGAAGCTTTCTTT.

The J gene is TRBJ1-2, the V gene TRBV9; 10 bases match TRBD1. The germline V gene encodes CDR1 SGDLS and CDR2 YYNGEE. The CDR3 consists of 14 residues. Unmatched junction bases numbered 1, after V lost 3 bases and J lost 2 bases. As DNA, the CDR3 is TGTGCCAGCAGCGAGGGACAGGGGAACTATGGCTACACCTTC. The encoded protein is CASSEGQGNYGYTF. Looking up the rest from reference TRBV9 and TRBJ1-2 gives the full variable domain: DSGVTQTPKHLITATGQRVTLRCSPRSGDLSVYWYQQSLDQGLQFLIQYYNGEERAKGNILERFSAQQFPDLHSELNLSSLELGDSALYFCASSEGQGNYGYTFGSGTRLTVV.

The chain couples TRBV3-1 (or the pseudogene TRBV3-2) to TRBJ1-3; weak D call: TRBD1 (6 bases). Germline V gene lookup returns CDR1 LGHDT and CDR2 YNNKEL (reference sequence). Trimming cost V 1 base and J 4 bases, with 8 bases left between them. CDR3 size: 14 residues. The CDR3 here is CASSQGGAGNTIYF. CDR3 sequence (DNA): TGTGCCAGCAGCCAAGGGGGGGCGGGAAACACCATATATTTT.

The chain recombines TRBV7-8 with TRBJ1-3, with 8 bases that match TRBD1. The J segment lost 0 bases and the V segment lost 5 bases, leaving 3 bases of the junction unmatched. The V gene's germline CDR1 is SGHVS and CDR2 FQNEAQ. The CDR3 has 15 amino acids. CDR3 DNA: TGTGCCAGCAGCCGGGACAGGACCTCTGGAAACACCATATATTTT. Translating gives CASSRDRTSGNTIYF.

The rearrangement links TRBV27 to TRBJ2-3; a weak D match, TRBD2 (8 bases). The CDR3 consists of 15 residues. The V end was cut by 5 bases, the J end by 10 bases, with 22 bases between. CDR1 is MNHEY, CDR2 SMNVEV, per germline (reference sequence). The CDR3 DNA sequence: TGTGCCAGCAGTCTTTACGGGACTAGGGGGCAGGCGCAGTATTTT. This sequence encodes CASSLYGTRGQAQYF.